This T cell receptor beta chain was sequenced for a study of control samples from healthy donors and cancer patients. The germline V gene encodes CDR1 LNHDA and CDR2 SQIVND (reference sequence). The CDR3 extends over 15 amino acids. Trimming shortened V by 6 bases and J by 1 base, and 10 bases separated the two germline ends. Measured with immunoSEQ multiplex PCR; TCRdb has only the in-frame clones, and not every one. The sample holds roughly 54,000 clones, approximately 96% seen once. Sequenced material: blood. This clonotype originated in a woman in her twenties or thirties in good health. The rearrangement uses TRBV19 and TRBJ2-6; D unclear. The CDR3 region has the DNA TGTGCCAGTAGCAGTAGGAGTTCTGGGGCCAACGTCCTGACTTTC. Translating it yields CASSSRSSGANVLTF. Filled out from reference TRBV19 and TRBJ2-6, the complete variable domain reads DGGITQSPKYLFRKEGQNVTLSCEQNLNHDAMYWYRQDPGQGLRLIYYSQIVNDFQKGDIAEGYSVSREKKESFPLTVTSAQKNPTAFYLCASSSRSSGANVLTFGAGSRLTVL.